This TCR beta chain was recovered during a study of CD8+ T cells in alopecia areata. Extraction of RNA preceded its reverse transcription into cDNA, which served as the sequencing template. TCRdb's table, derived via immunoSEQ multiplex PCR, lists solely in-frame clones and lacks some. The repertoire holds approximately 130,000 clones, with around 60% as singletons. Specified treatment: oral pan-JAK inhibitor, 5-10 mg twice daily. Sorted out of PBMCs were CD4+ T cells and CD8+ T cells. V lost 4 bases to trimming and J lost 8 bases, with 13 bases between them. This CDR3 comprises 13 residues. Germline assignment: CDR1 SGHRS and CDR2 YFSETQ. Regarding the study as a whole: Tissue-resident alphabeta T cells belonging to normal skin likewise get sequenced within scalp specimens. Higher clonality and more expanded CD8+ clones appeared in lesional than normal scalp.

Remarks on this clone: The antigen remains unidentified.

This receptor was identified in a human donor with alopecia areata. Sequenced material: CD4+ T cells sorted from blood, taken at week 4, from a patient treated with tofacitinib. The gene calls are TRBV5-1 and TRBJ2-1, with D perhaps given as TRBD1 or TRBD2 (5 bases each). CDR3 nucleotides: TGCGCCAGCAGCCTTGGGGGTTGGGATGAGCAGTTCTTC. It yields the protein CASSLGGWDEQFF.